Sequencing of this TCR beta chain was carried out in a study of T cells in Graves' hyperthyroidism and ophthalmopathy. This clonotype appeared many times. Germline V lookup: CDR1 MNHEY, CDR2 SMNVEV (reference sequence). J was trimmed by 2 bases and V by 5 bases; bases with no gene match: 5. The CDR3 has 16 residues. TCR beta CDR3 regions were amplified from RNA transcripts. A set of HTBI primers served as the primers for a first-round RT-PCR of the TCR CDR3. TCRdb recomputed calls from the multiplex PCR reads with MiXCR, one row per CDR3 protein. The sample consists of roughly 530,000 distinct CDR3 sequences, roughly a sixth of them appearing once.

The V call is TRBV27, the J call TRBJ2-1, with TRBD2 matching 11 bases. The TCR originated in a woman aged 18-29 years with Graves' ophthalmopathy. The specimen was blood. CDR3 DNA: TGTGCCAGCAGTGCGCAGACTAGCGGGGCCTACAATGAGCAGTTCTTC. The encoded protein is CASSAQTSGAYNEQFF.